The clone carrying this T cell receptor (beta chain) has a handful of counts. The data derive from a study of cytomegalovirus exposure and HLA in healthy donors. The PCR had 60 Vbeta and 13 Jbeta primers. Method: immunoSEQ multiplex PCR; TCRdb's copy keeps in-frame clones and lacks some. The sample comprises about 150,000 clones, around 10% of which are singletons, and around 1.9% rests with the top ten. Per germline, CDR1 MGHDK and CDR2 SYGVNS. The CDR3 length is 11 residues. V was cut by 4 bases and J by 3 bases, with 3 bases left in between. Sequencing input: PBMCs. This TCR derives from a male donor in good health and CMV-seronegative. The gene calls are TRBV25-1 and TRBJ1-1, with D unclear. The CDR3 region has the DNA TGTGCCAGCAGTGTCGACACTGAAGCTTTCTTT. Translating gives CASSVDTEAFF.